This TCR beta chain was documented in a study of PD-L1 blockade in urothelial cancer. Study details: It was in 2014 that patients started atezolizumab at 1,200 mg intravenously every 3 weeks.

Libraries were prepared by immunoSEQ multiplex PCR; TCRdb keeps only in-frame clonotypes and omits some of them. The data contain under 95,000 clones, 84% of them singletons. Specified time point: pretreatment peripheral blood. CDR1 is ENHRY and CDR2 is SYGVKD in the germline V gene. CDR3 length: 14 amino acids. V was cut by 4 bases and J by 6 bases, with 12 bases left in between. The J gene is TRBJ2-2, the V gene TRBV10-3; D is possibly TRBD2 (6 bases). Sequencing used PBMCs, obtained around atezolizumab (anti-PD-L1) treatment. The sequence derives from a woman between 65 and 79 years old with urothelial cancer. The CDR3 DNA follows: TGTGCCATCAGTGTGGTCGGGGGATCCGGGGAGCTGTTTTTT. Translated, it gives CAISVVGGSGELFF.